One T cell receptor (beta chain) is described in this entry. CDR3 length equals 14 residues. V gave up 6 bases and J gave up 5 bases, with 16 bases separating them. CDR1 MNHEY and CDR2 SVGAGI come from the germline V gene. This entry belongs to a study of blood T cell repertoires in COVID-19. Overall study context: Acute-phase and convalescent COVID-19 samples originated in the United States, Italy and Spain.

Data came from immunoSEQ multiplex PCR; TCRdb stores just in-frame clones and leaves some out. The sample has about 88,000 clones, more than 90% seen once. The sample taken for sequencing was peripheral blood. This clonotype was obtained from a man aged 60-69 years with acute or convalescent COVID-19. The chain is built from TRBV6-5 and TRBJ1-2; D may be TRBD1 (5 bases). The CDR3 sequence: CASRQTGQVYGYTF. Here the CDR3 DNA reads TGTGCCAGCAGACAGACCGGACAAGTTTATGGCTACACCTTC.